A selection of T cell receptor beta chains follows, all from one sample in a study of cytomegalovirus exposure and HLA in healthy donors. Libraries were prepared by immunoSEQ multiplex PCR; TCRdb keeps only in-frame clonotypes and omits some of them. The data contain roughly 160,000 clones, around 80% of them singletons. Sequencing input: PBMCs. The receptors stem from a man between 18 and 29 years old in good health and CMV-seropositive. CDR3s include the opening cysteine and the closing phenylalanine or tryptophan. D genes are given only for firm matches. Expanded clones get a size class; other rows say once, few or many, or leave the size out.

v_call	clone_size	j_call	d_call	cdr3_aa	cdr3_nt
TRBV10-3	-	TRBJ2-5	-	CATLTGRETQYF	TGTGCCACCCTCACAGGGAGAGAGACCCAGTACTTC
TRBV5-1	-	TRBJ2-3	TRBD2	CASSSGLAGGLTTDTQYF	TGCGCCAGCAGCTCGGGACTAGCGGGGGGGCTGACCACAGATACGCAGTATTTT
TRBV9	-	TRBJ2-1	TRBD2	CASSSLAGALGTYNEQFF	TGTGCCAGCAGCTCACTAGCGGGGGCCCTCGGGACCTACAATGAGCAGTTCTTC
TRBV7-2	once	TRBJ2-7	TRBD2	CASSLGYGLAGLYEQYF	TGTGCCAGCAGCTTAGGATATGGGCTAGCGGGGCTCTACGAGCAGTACTTC
TRBV6-6	once	TRBJ1-5	TRBD1	CASSQSGTEINQPQHF	TGTGCCAGCAGTCAATCCGGGACAGAAATCAATCAGCCCCAGCATTTT
TRBV11-2	-	TRBJ2-1	TRBD2	CASSPTSGSYNEQFF	TGTGCCAGCAGCCCGACTAGCGGGTCCTACAATGAGCAGTTCTTC
TRBV7-3	-	TRBJ1-1	TRBD1	CASSPTPGGQKHPNTEAFF	TGTGCCAGCAGCCCAACCCCAGGGGGGCAGAAACACCCGAACACTGAAGCTTTCTTT
TRBV5-1	-	TRBJ1-3	TRBD1	CASSMEGGQGRNTIYF	TGCGCCAGCAGCATGGAGGGGGGACAGGGAAGGAACACCATATATTTT
TRBV4-1	-	TRBJ2-7	-	CASGKQGSYEQYF	TGCGCCAGCGGAAAACAGGGCTCCTACGAGCAGTACTTC
TRBV12-5	-	TRBJ1-4	-	CASALIRTQATNEKLFF	TGTGCTAGTGCCCTGATCCGGACTCAAGCAACTAATGAAAAACTGTTTTTT
TRBV19	-	TRBJ2-5	-	CASSIWGEGDHGQETQYF	TGTGCCAGTAGTATCTGGGGGGAAGGGGATCATGGCCAAGAGACCCAGTACTTC
TRBV21-1	many	TRBJ2-7	-	CASIPYLDRDSYEQYF	TGTGCCAGCATCCCTTACCTTGACAGGGACTCCTACGAGCAGTACTTC
TRBV27	-	TRBJ2-5	-	CASSPYGIATQYF	TGTGCCAGCAGCCCCTACGGGATTGCGACCCAGTACTTC
TRBV7-9	-	TRBJ1-6	-	CSSSAAGREDNSPLHF	TGTTCCAGCAGCGCAGCGGGACGGGAGGATAATTCACCCCTCCACTTT
TRBV7-2	few	TRBJ1-2	-	CASSPWTDNYGYTF	TGTGCCAGCAGCCCGTGGACAGATAACTATGGCTACACCTTC
TRBV5-6	-	TRBJ1-1	TRBD1	CASSWTGANTEAFF	TGTGCCAGCAGCTGGACAGGGGCGAACACTGAAGCTTTCTTT
TRBV5-4	once	TRBJ2-1	TRBD2	CASSPELARTSYNEQFF	TGTGCCAGCAGCCCGGAACTAGCGCGAACTTCCTACAATGAGCAGTTCTTC
TRBV6-5	-	TRBJ1-1	-	CASSLGALGGTEAFF	TGTGCCAGCAGTTTGGGGGCCTTGGGAGGGACGGAAGCTTTCTTT
TRBV23-1	-	TRBJ1-5	-	CASSLRYQPQHF	TGCGCCAGCAGTCTGCGGTATCAGCCCCAGCATTTT
TRBV7-6	few	TRBJ2-7	TRBD1	CASSPQGGTYEQYF	TGTGCCAGCAGCCCCCAAGGGGGCACCTACGAGCAGTACTTC
TRBV4-1	-	TRBJ1-5	-	CASSQERRRGRDQPQHF	TGCGCCAGCAGCCAAGAGCGTCGTAGAGGGAGGGATCAGCCCCAGCATTTT
TRBV11-2	few	TRBJ2-5	TRBD1	CASSNRDRVVQETQYF	TGTGCCAGCAGCAACCGGGACAGGGTGGTACAAGAGACCCAGTACTTC
TRBV10-2	-	TRBJ1-2	-	CASGPSYGYTF	TGCGCCAGCGGCCCTTCCTATGGCTACACCTTC
TRBV7-3	-	TRBJ1-6	-	CASSLIGGDSPLHF	TGTGCCAGCAGCTTAATAGGCGGGGATTCACCCCTCCACTTT
TRBV6-5	-	TRBJ2-7	TRBD2	CASSLGGGGGSEQYF	TGTGCCAGCAGTTTAGGAGGTGGCGGGGGATCCGAGCAGTACTTC
TRBV6-6	-	TRBJ1-2	TRBD1	CASSYQTGTNYGYTF	TGTGCCAGCAGTTACCAGACAGGGACGAACTATGGCTACACCTTC
TRBV30	-	TRBJ1-2	TRBD1	CAWSRQGIIHGYTF	TGTGCCTGGAGCAGACAGGGGATAATACATGGCTACACCTTC
TRBV30	-	TRBJ2-3	TRBD1	CAWSGQGLVTDTQYF	TGTGCCTGGAGTGGACAGGGCCTAGTCACAGATACGCAGTATTTT
TRBV18	-	TRBJ2-3	-	CASSLGSSTDTQYF	TGTGCCAGCTCTTTAGGGAGTAGCACAGATACGCAGTATTTT
TRBV5-4	once	TRBJ1-2	-	CASSLAPGTEGQYGYTF	TGTGCCAGCAGCTTGGCCCCCGGGACTGAAGGTCAATATGGCTACACCTTC
TRBV19	-	TRBJ2-1	TRBD2	CASSFLAGGLSSYNEQFF	TGTGCCAGTAGTTTCCTAGCGGGAGGGCTAAGCTCCTACAATGAGCAGTTCTTC
TRBV6-1	-	TRBJ2-6	-	CASSEASSGANVLTF	TGTGCCAGCAGTGAAGCGAGCTCTGGGGCCAACGTCCTGACTTTC
TRBV5-1	few	TRBJ2-1	TRBD1	CASSLVGQGYNEQFF	TGCGCCAGCAGCTTGGTGGGACAGGGCTACAATGAGCAGTTCTTC
TRBV11-2	-	TRBJ2-2	-	CASSLNSNTGELFF	TGTGCCAGCAGCTTAAACTCGAACACCGGGGAGCTGTTTTTT
TRBV5-6	-	TRBJ2-4	-	CASSLGGGSGQYF	TGTGCCAGCAGCTTGGGGGGGGGCAGTGGTCAGTACTTC
TRBV11-3	-	TRBJ2-2	TRBD2	CASSQGLAGAVTNTGELFF	TGTGCCAGCAGCCAGGGGCTAGCGGGGGCCGTGACGAACACCGGGGAGCTGTTTTTT
TRBV5-1	-	TRBJ2-1	-	CASSPDSTIQHEQFF	TGCGCCAGCAGCCCGGACAGTACCATTCAACATGAGCAGTTCTTC
TRBV11-2	-	TRBJ2-3	TRBD2	CASSLGSGGPDTQYF	TGTGCCAGCAGCTTAGGTAGCGGGGGTCCAGATACGCAGTATTTT
TRBV2	-	TRBJ1-4	TRBD1	CASRPGQRNEKLFF	TGTGCCAGCAGGCCGGGACAGCGAAATGAAAAACTGTTTTTT
TRBV6-9	-	TRBJ1-2	TRBD1	CASIIATSGTGRNGYTF	TGTGCCAGCATTATAGCTACCTCCGGGACAGGGAGGAATGGCTACACCTTC
TRBV27	-	TRBJ2-7	-	CASSPSRGLYEQYF	TGTGCCAGCAGTCCGTCTCGGGGTCTATACGAGCAGTACTTC
TRBV7-9	-	TRBJ1-5	TRBD1	CASSLGGQGGISNQPQHF	TGTGCCAGCAGCTTAGGGGGACAGGGAGGGATAAGCAATCAGCCCCAGCATTTT
TRBV5-8	-	TRBJ1-6	-	CASSFAAANNSPLHF	TGTGCCAGCAGCTTCGCAGCGGCAAATAATTCACCCCTCCACTTT
TRBV11-3	-	TRBJ2-1	-	CASSLALNSGEQFF	TGTGCCAGCAGCTTGGCCCTGAATAGCGGTGAGCAGTTCTTC
TRBV11-3	-	TRBJ2-3	TRBD1	CASSFGTEYSTDTQYF	TGTGCCAGCAGCTTCGGGACAGAGTACTCCACAGATACGCAGTATTTT
TRBV19	few	TRBJ1-1	TRBD1	CASRDRGGTEAFF	TGTGCCAGTAGGGACAGGGGGGGGACTGAAGCTTTCTTT
TRBV2	-	TRBJ2-6	-	CASSVVRASGANGLTF	TGTGCCAGCAGTGTAGTCAGGGCCTCTGGGGCCAACGGCCTGACTTTC
TRBV7-8	-	TRBJ1-2	TRBD1	CASSLAGQGMGYPNYGYTF	TGTGCCAGCAGCTTAGCGGGACAGGGGATGGGGTATCCTAACTATGGCTACACCTTC
TRBV6-6	-	TRBJ1-2	-	CASTPRGYGYTF	TGTGCCAGCACCCCCAGGGGCTATGGCTACACCTTC
TRBV4-1	few	TRBJ1-1	-	CASSQENVGWNTEAFF	TGCGCCAGCAGCCAAGAGAATGTTGGCTGGAACACTGAAGCTTTCTTT
TRBV15	-	TRBJ2-2	-	CATRELAQNTGELFF	TGTGCCACCAGGGAACTAGCACAGAACACCGGGGAGCTGTTTTTT
TRBV29-1	once	TRBJ2-2	TRBD1	CSVGQGSNTGELFF	TGCAGCGTGGGACAGGGATCGAACACCGGGGAGCTGTTTTTT
TRBV5-1	-	TRBJ2-5	TRBD1	CASSFRGRGETQYF	TGCGCCAGCAGCTTTAGGGGGCGCGGGGAGACCCAGTACTTC
TRBV5-6	once	TRBJ2-5	-	CASSLAGMEETQYF	TGTGCCAGCAGCTTGGCAGGGATGGAAGAGACCCAGTACTTC